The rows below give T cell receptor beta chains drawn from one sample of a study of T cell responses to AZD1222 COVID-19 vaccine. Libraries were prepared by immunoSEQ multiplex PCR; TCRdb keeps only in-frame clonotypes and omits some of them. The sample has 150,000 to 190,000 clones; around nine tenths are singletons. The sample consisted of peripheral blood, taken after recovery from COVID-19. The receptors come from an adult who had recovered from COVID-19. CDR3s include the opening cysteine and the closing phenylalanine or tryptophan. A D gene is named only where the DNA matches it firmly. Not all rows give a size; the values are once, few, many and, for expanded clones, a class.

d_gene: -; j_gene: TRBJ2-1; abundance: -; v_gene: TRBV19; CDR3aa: CASSIVLRSSYNEQFF; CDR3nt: TGTGCCAGTAGTATCGTCCTGCGGAGCTCCTACAATGAGCAGTTCTTC
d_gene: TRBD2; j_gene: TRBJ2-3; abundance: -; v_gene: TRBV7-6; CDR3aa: CASSSRGGTDTQYF; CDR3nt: TGTGCCAGCAGCTCCCGGGGGGGCACAGATACGCAGTATTTT
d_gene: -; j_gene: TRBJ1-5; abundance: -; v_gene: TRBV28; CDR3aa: CASSLSVQPQHF; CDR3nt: TGTGCCAGCAGTTTATCGGTCCAGCCCCAGCATTTT
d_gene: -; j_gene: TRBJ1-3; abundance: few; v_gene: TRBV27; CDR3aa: CASKITGTAGNTIYF; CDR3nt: TGTGCCAGCAAAATAACCGGGACTGCTGGAAACACCATATATTTT
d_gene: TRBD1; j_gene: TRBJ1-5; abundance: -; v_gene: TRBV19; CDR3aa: CASSISDRGSNQPQHF; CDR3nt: TGTGCCAGTAGTATATCGGACAGGGGTAGTAATCAGCCCCAGCATTTT
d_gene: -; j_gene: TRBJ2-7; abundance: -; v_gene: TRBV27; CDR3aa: CASSQWPTGPKYEQYF; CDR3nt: TGTGCCAGCAGCCAATGGCCGACAGGACCAAAGTACGAGCAGTACTTC
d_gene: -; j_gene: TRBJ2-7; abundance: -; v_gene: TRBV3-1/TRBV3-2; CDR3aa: CASSQEFGSRYEQYF; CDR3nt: TGTGCCAGCAGCCAAGAATTCGGGAGTAGGTACGAGCAGTACTTC
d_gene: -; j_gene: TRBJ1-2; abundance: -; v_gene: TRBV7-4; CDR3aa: CASSFKRGSYGYTF; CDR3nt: TGTGCCAGCAGCTTCAAGAGGGGCAGCTATGGCTACACCTTC
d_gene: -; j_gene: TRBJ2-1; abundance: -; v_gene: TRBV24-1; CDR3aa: CATSDPQGTSYNEQFF; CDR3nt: TGTGCCACCAGTGACCCCCAGGGGACCTCCTACAATGAGCAGTTCTTC
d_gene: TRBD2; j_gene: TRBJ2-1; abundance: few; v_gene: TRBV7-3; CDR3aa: CASSLFFAGDEQFF; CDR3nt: TGTGCCAGCAGCTTATTTTTCGCGGGAGACGAGCAGTTCTTC
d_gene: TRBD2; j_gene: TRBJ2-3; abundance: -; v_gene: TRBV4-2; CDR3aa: CASSPRGLAGGPRATDTQYF; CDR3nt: TGTGCGAGCAGCCCGCGGGGACTAGCGGGGGGACCGCGGGCGACAGATACGCAGTATTTT
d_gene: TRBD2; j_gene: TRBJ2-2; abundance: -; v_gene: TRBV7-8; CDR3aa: CASSKGKLAGDTGELFF; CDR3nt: TGTGCCAGCAGCAAGGGCAAACTAGCGGGAGACACCGGGGAGCTGTTTTTT
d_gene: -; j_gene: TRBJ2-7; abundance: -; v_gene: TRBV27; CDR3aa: CASRLVLAGHYEQYF; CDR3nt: TGTGCCAGCAGGTTGGTCCTGGCGGGGCACTACGAGCAGTACTTC
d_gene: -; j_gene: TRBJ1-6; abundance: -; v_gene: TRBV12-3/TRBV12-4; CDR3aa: CASSLQYSPLHF; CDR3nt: TGTGCCAGCAGTTTACAATATTCACCCCTCCACTTT
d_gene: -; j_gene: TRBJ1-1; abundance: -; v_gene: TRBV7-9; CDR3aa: CASSFRDTQFEAFF; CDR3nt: TGTGCCAGCAGCTTCCGGGACACTCAATTTGAAGCTTTCTTT
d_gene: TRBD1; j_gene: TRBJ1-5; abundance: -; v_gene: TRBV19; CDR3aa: CASSTPWTGTFGNQPQHF; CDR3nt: TGTGCCAGTAGTACTCCATGGACAGGGACTTTTGGCAATCAGCCCCAGCATTTT
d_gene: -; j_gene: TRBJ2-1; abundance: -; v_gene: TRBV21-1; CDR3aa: CASSKGGTGDEQFF; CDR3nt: TGTGCCAGCAGCAAAGGTGGAACGGGGGATGAGCAGTTCTTC
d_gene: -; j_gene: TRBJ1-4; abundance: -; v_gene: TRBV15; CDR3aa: CATRLQGNSNEKLFF; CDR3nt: TGTGCCACCAGGTTGCAGGGGAATTCTAATGAAAAACTGTTTTTT
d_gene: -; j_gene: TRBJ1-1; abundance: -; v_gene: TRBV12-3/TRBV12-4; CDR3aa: CASSSTGTTEAFF; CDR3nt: TGTGCCAGCAGTTCTACAGGGACGACTGAAGCTTTCTTT
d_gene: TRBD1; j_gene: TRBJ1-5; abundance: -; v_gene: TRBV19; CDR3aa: CASSIGTGGDQPQHF; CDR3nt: TGTGCCAGTAGTATAGGGACAGGGGGCGATCAGCCCCAGCATTTT
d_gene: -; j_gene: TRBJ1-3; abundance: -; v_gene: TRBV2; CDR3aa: CASSEGQRNTIYF; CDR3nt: TGTGCCAGCAGTGAAGGACAGCGAAACACCATATATTTT
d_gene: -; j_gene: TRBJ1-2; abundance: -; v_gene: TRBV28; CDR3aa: CATYVLNYGYTF; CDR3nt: TGTGCCACCTATGTGCTGAACTATGGCTACACCTTC
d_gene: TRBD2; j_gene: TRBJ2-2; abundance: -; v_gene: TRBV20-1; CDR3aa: CSASGTSGLDTGELFF; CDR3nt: TGCAGTGCTAGTGGAACTAGCGGGCTAGACACCGGGGAGCTGTTTTTT
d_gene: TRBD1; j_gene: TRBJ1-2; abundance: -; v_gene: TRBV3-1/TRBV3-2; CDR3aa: CASSQKGAGSGYTF; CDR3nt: TGTGCCAGCAGCCAAAAGGGGGCGGGTTCTGGCTACACCTTC
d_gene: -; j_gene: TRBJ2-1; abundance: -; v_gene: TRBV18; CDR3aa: CASSLLTMAGDEQFF; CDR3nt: TGTGCCAGCTCACTCTTGACCATGGCAGGGGATGAGCAGTTCTTC
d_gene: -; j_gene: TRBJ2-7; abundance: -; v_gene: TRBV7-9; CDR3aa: CASGRDRYEQYF; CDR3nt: TGTGCCAGCGGACGGGATCGCTACGAGCAGTACTTC
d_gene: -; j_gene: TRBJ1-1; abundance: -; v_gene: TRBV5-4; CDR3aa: CASSSMDVLNTEAFF; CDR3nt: TGTGCCAGCAGCTCGATGGACGTTCTAAACACTGAAGCTTTCTTT
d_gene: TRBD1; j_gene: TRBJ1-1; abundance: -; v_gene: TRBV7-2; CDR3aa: CASSLDRGRKEAFF; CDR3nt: TGTGCCAGCAGCTTAGACAGGGGGCGTAAGGAAGCTTTCTTT
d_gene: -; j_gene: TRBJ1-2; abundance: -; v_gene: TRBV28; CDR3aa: CASSLPTGTGGYTF; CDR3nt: TGTGCCAGCAGTTTGCCCACCGGGACGGGCGGCTACACCTTC
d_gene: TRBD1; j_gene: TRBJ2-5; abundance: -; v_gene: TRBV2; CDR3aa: CASSETGTVGLETQYF; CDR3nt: TGTGCCAGCAGTGAAACGGGGACAGTGGGATTAGAGACCCAGTACTTC
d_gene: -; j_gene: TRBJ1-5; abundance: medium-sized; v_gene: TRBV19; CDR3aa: CASSYDPGGPQHF; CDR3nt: TGTGCCAGTAGTTACGATCCGGGGGGGCCCCAGCATTTT
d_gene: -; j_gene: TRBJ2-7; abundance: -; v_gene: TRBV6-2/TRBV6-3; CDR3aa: CASSTGREQYF; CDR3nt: TGTGCCAGCAGTACAGGGAGGGAGCAGTACTTC
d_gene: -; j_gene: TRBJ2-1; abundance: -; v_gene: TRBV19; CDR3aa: CASSIGGSREEQFF; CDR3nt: TGTGCCAGTAGTATAGGAGGGTCCAGGGAAGAGCAGTTCTTC
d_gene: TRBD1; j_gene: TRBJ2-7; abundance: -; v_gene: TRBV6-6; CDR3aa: CASSYSPRDSSYEQYF; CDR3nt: TGTGCCAGCAGTTACTCTCCCCGGGACAGCTCCTACGAGCAGTACTTC
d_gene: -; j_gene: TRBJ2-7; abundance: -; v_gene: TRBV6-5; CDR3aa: CASSYSIMSYEQYF; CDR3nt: TGTGCCAGCAGTTACTCGATCATGTCTTACGAGCAGTACTTC
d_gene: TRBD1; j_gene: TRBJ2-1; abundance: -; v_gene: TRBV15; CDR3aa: CATSRDRGDQLEQFF; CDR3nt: TGTGCCACCAGCAGGGACAGGGGGGATCAATTAGAGCAGTTCTTC
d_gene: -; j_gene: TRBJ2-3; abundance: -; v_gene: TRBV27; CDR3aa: CASSSTDSTDTQYF; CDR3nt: TGTGCCAGCAGTTCGACAGATAGCACAGATACGCAGTATTTT
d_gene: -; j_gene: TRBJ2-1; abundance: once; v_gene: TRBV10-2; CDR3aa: CASTAAGGFYNEQFF; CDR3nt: TGCGCCAGCACTGCAGCGGGTGGGTTCTACAATGAGCAGTTCTTC
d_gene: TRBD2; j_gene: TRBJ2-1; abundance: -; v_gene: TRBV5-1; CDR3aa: CASSLGLAGAGDEQFF; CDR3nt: TGCGCCAGCAGCTTAGGACTAGCGGGGGCCGGGGATGAGCAGTTCTTC
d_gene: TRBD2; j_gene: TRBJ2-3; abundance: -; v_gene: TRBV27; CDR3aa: CASKDGGRGTDTQYF; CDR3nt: TGTGCCAGCAAAGACGGCGGGAGGGGTACAGATACGCAGTATTTT
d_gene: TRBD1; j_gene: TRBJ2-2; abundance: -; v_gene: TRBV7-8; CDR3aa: CASSPGQGGTGELFF; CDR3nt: TGTGCCAGCAGCCCGGGACAGGGCGGTACCGGGGAGCTGTTTTTT
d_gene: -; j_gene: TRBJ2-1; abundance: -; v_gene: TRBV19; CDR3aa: CASTGRGGYNEQFF; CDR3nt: TGTGCCAGCACGGGGCGGGGTGGCTACAATGAGCAGTTCTTC
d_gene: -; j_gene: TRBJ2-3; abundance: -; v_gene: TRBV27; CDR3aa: CASSTRGGTDTQYF; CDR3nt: TGTGCCAGCAGTACCCGAGGGGGAACAGATACGCAGTATTTT
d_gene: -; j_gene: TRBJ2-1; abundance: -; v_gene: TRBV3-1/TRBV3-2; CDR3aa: CASSCAGTKQFF; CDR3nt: TGTGCCAGCAGCTGCGCCGGGACAAAGCAGTTCTTC
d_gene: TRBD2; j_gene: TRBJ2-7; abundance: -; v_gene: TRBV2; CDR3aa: CATIAGLLSNEQYF; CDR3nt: TGTGCCACAATAGCGGGACTGCTGTCTAACGAGCAGTACTTC
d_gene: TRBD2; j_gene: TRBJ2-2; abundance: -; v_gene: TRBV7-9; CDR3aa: CASSLGGTGELFF; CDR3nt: TGTGCCAGCAGCTTGGGAGGGACCGGGGAGCTGTTTTTT
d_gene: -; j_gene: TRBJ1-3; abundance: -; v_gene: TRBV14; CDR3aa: CASSQDLLGSGNTIYF; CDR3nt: TGTGCCAGCAGCCAAGATCTTCTAGGGTCTGGAAACACCATATATTTT
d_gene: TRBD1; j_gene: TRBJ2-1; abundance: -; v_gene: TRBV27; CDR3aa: CASSGTVNNEQFF; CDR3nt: TGTGCCAGCAGTGGGACAGTAAACAATGAGCAGTTCTTC
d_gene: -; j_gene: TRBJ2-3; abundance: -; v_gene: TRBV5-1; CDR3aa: CASSSGKGTDTQYF; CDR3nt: TGCGCCAGCAGCTCCGGGAAGGGCACAGATACGCAGTATTTT
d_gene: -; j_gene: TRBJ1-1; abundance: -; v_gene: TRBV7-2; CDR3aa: CASSLFELNTEAFF; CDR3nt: TGTGCCAGCAGCTTATTTGAGTTGAACACTGAAGCTTTCTTT
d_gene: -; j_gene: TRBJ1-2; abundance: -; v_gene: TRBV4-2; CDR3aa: CASSLQPDSGGYTF; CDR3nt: TGTGCCAGCAGCCTCCAGCCGGACAGCGGTGGCTACACCTTC
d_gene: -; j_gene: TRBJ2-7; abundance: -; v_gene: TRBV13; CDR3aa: CASSLWGLTYEQYF; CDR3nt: TGTGCCAGCAGCTTATGGGGTCTAACTTACGAGCAGTACTTC
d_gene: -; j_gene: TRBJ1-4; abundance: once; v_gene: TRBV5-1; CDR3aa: CASSPEAKGREKLFF; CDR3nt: TGCGCCAGCAGCCCAGAGGCCAAGGGGCGGGAAAAACTGTTTTTT
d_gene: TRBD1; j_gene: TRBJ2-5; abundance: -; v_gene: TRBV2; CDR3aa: CASSTGGEETQYF; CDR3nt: TGTGCCAGCAGTACAGGGGGCGAGGAGACCCAGTACTTC
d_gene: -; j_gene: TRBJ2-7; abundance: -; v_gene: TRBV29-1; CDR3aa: CSGAINYEQYF; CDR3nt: TGCAGCGGGGCGATAAACTACGAGCAGTACTTC